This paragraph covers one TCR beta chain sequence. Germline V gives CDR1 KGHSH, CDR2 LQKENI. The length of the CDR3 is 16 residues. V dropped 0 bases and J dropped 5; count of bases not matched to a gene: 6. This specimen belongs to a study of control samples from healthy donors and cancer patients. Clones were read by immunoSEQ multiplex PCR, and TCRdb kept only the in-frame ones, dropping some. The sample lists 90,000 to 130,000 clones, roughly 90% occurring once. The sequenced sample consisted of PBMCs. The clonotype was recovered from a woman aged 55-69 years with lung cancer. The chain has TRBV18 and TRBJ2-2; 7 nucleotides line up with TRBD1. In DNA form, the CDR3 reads TGTGCCAGCTCACCACCGGGACAGCTCAATACCGGGGAGCTGTTTTTT. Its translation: CASSPPGQLNTGELFF.